This T cell receptor (beta chain) was obtained from a study of regulatory T cells in long-lasting Graves disease. Background on the study: Graves' patients who were just diagnosed had used antithyroid drugs for under 3 months. Study observations and caveats: Not thyroid tissue but only peripheral blood was studied. More public clonotypes were shared by persistent patients (under 3,000) than by new patients (about 1,000). A limited number of samples was an acknowledged limitation.

This clonotype was seen repeatedly, ten times or more. The antigen is undetermined. CDR3-region Arm-PCR and iRepertoire HTBI primers produced the TCR beta libraries. MiXCR, run by TCRdb on the multiplex PCR reads, gives a single entry per CDR3 protein. Of some 320,000 distinct CDR3 sequences detected, 18% appear once; the ten largest clones hold roughly 35%. The time point denotes: newly diagnosed GD, antithyroid drugs for less than 3 months. Following extraction of RNA from PBMCs, that RNA was used to make the TCR library. The receptor was derived from a female donor with Graves disease. This specimen consisted of peripheral blood mononuclear cells (PBMCs), obtained at new diagnosis, from a patient treated with antithyroid drugs.

CDR3 sequence: CASSPGQGGQETQYF. CDR3 DNA: TGTGCCAGCAGTCCGGGACAGGGTGGGCAAGAGACCCAGTACTTC. The genes are TRBV2 and TRBJ2-5; 9 bases agree with TRBD1. The CDR3 has 15 amino acids. The trim removed 5 bases at V and 2 bases at J, leaving 6 bases unmatched. Germline V gene data show CDR1 as SNHLY and CDR2 as FYNNEI.